These 2 T cell receptor beta chains came from one sample sequenced in a study of PD-1 blockade in mismatch repair-deficient tumors (dated by TCRdb to about 2017). Explained via the paper, the time point label denotes: peripheral blood 12 weeks after first pembrolizumab dose. The receptor library was made with the immunoSEQ multiplex PCR assay. The source is immuneACCESS, and TCRdb retained only in-frame sequences with V and J called. Part of the clones is not carried over; for the studies checked, unresolved V genes explain less than half of this, and the remainder is unexplained. A total of 75,000 to 85,000 clones appear in this sample, around 85% of them only once. Together, the top ten hold under 3% of the sample. The sample here was peripheral blood, taken 12 weeks after starting pembrolizumab. The receptor source for this set is an adult with mismatch repair-deficient cancer.

The gene calls are TRBV6-5 and TRBJ2-1, with 10 bases matching TRBD2. This CDR3 spans 16 amino acids. Germline V gene data show CDR1 as MNHEY and CDR2 as SVGAGI. J lost 2 bases, V lost 0 bases, and 1 base had no gene match. CDR3 bases: TGTGCCAGCAGTTACTCGACTAGCGGGCCCTACAATGAGCAGTTCTTC. Its translation is CASSYSTSGPYNEQFF.

This chain connects TRBV29-1 to TRBJ1-5; D gene uncertain. V was clipped by 7 bases and J by 4 bases, with 11 bases between them. The CDR3 spans 12 residues. In germline, CDR1 is SQVTM, CDR2 ANQGSEA. CDR3 nucleotides: TGCAGCGCCCAAAATGGGAATCAGCCCCAGCATTTT. Residues: CSAQNGNQPQHF.